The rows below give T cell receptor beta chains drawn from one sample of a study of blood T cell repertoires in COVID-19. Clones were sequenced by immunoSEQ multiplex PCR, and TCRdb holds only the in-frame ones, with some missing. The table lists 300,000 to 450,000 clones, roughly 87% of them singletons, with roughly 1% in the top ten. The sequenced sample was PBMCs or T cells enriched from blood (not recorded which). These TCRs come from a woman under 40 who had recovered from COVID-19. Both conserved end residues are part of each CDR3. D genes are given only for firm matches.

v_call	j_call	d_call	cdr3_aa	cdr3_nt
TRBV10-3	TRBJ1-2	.	CAISDLPPAGEYGYTF	TGTGCCATCAGTGACCTCCCCCCGGCAGGGGAGTATGGCTACACCTTC
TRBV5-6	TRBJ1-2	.	CASSTGANYSYTF	TGTGCCAGCAGCACAGGTGCTAACTATAGCTACACCTTC
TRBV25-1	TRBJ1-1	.	CASRGAVNTEAFF	TGTGCCAGCAGGGGGGCCGTTAACACTGAAGCTTTCTTT
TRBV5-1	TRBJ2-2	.	CASSLNTGYGSGELFF	TGCGCCAGCAGCTTGAATACAGGGTACGGGTCCGGGGAGCTGTTTTTT
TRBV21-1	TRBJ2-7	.	CANWTEWTYEQYF	TGTGCCAACTGGACAGAGTGGACGTACGAGCAGTACTTC
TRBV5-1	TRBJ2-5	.	CASSPQDRSTAQETQYF	TGCGCCAGCAGCCCCCAGGACAGATCCACGGCACAAGAGACCCAGTACTTC
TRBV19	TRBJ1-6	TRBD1	CASSGDSQSSYNSPLHF	TGTGCCAGTAGTGGGGACAGCCAGAGCTCCTATAATTCACCCCTCCACTTT
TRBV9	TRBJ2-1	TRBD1	CASSAGDRGGYNEQFF	TGTGCCAGCAGCGCGGGGGACAGGGGAGGCTACAATGAGCAGTTCTTC
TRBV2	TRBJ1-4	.	CASSVSSNEKLFF	TGTGCCAGCAGTGTGTCATCTAATGAAAAACTGTTTTTT
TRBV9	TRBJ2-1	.	CASSSQKQGGEQFF	TGTGCCAGCAGCTCTCAAAAACAGGGTGGTGAGCAGTTCTTC
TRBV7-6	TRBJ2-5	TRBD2	CASSLSGAHQETQYF	TGTGCCAGCAGCCTTAGCGGGGCCCACCAAGAGACCCAGTACTTC
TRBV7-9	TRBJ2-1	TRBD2	CASSPTSGGADEQFF	TGTGCCAGCAGCCCGACTAGCGGGGGGGCCGATGAGCAGTTCTTC
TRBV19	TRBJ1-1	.	CASSPYREDTEAFF	TGTGCCAGTAGTCCATACAGGGAAGACACTGAAGCTTTCTTT
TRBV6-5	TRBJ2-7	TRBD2	CASSYSYRGVIYEQYF	TGTGCCAGCAGTTACTCATATCGGGGGGTCATCTACGAGCAGTACTTC
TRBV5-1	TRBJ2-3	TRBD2	CASSSLTTSGGGTDTQYF	TGCGCCAGCAGCTCCTTAACGACTAGCGGGGGAGGCACAGATACGCAGTATTTT
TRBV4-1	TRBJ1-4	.	CASSQPQQGNEKLFF	TGCGCCAGCAGCCAACCCCAGCAGGGGAATGAAAAACTGTTTTTT
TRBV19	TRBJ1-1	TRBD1	CASIPTGGGNTEAFF	TGTGCCAGTATCCCGACAGGGGGTGGGAACACTGAAGCTTTCTTT
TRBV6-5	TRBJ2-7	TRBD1	CASRGTGRLYEQYF	TGTGCCAGCAGGGGGACAGGGAGACTTTACGAGCAGTACTTC
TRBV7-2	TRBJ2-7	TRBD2	CASSAGTSGGKEQYF	TGTGCCAGCAGCGCCGGGACTAGCGGGGGGAAGGAGCAGTACTTC